This T cell receptor (beta chain) appears in the sequencing data of a study of blood T cell repertoires in COVID-19. Assay: immunoSEQ multiplex PCR; the TCRdb copy retains only in-frame clones and omits some. The sample carries 250,000 or so clones, 86% recorded once. The CDR3 sequence is 17 residues long. V lost 4 bases, J lost 4 bases, and 9 bases stayed unmatched. CDR1 is SEHNR and CDR2 is FQNEAQ in the germline V gene (reference sequence). This clone occurred once. The sample was peripheral blood. This TCR was recovered from a woman in her twenties or thirties with active or convalescent COVID-19. This rearrangement joins TRBV7-9 to TRBJ2-2, with TRBD1 identical over 10 bases. The CDR3 sequence: CASSSRDRGRGTGELFF. In DNA form, the CDR3 reads TGTGCCAGCAGCTCCCGGGACAGGGGAAGAGGCACCGGGGAGCTGTTTTTT.